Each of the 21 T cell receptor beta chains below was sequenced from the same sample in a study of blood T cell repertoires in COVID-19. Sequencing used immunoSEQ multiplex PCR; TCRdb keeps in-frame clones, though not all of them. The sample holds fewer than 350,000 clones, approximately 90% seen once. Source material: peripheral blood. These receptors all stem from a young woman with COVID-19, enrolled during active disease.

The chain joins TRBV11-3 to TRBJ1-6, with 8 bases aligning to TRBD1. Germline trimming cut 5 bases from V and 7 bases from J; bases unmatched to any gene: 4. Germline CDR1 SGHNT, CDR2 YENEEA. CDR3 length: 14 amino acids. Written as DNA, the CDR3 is TGTGCCAGCAGCAGGGGACAGGAAAATTCACCCCTCCACTTT. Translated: CASSRGQENSPLHF.

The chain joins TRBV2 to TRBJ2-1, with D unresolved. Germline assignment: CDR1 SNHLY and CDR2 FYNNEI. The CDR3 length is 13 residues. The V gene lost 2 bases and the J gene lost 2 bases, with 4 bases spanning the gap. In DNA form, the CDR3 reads TGTGCCAGCAGTGAAAACACCTACAATGAGCAGTTCTTC. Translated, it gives CASSENTYNEQFF.

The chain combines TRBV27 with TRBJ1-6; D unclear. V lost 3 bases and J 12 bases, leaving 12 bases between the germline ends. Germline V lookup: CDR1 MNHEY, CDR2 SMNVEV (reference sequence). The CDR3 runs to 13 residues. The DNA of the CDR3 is TGTGCCAGCAGTTTCGGTGCTTTCAAACCCCTCCACTTT. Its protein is CASSFGAFKPLHF.

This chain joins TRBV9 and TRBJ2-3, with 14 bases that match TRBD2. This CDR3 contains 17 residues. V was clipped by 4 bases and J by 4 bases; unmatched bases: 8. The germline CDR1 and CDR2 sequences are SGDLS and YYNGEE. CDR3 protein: CASSPGLAGAGADTQYF. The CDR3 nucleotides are TGTGCCAGCAGCCCGGGACTAGCGGGAGCCGGGGCAGATACGCAGTATTTT.

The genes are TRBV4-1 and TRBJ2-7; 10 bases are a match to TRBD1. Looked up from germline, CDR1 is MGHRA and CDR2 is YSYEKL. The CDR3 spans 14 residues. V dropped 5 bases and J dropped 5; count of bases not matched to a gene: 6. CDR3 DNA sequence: TGCGCCAGCAGCTTGGGACAGGGGAGGGACGAGCAGTACTTC. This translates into CASSLGQGRDEQYF.

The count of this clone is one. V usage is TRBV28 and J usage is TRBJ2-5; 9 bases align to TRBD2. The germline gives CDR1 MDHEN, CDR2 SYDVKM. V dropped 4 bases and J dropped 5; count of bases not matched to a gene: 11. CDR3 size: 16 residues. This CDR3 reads CASSSWASGVRETQYF. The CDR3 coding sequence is TGTGCCAGCAGTTCCTGGGCTAGCGGGGTGAGGGAGACCCAGTACTTC.

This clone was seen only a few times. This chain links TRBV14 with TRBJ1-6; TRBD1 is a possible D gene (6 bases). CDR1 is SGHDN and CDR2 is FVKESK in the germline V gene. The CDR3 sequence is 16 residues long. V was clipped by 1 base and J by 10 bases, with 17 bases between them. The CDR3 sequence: CASSQGGRGASSPLHF. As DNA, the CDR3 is TGTGCCAGCAGCCAAGGCGGACGGGGGGCATCATCACCCCTCCACTTT.

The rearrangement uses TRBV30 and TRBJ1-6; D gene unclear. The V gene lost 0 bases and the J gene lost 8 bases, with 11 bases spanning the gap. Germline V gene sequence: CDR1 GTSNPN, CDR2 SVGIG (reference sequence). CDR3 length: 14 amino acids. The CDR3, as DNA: TGTGCCTGGAGTGTACGAGGAACCGATTCACCCCTCCACTTT. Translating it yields CAWSVRGTDSPLHF.

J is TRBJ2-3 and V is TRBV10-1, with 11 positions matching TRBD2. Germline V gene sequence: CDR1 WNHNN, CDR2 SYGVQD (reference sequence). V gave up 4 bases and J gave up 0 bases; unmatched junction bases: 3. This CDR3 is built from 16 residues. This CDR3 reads CASSAGTSGSTDTQYF. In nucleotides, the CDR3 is TGCGCCAGCAGTGCCGGGACTAGCGGTAGCACAGATACGCAGTATTTT.

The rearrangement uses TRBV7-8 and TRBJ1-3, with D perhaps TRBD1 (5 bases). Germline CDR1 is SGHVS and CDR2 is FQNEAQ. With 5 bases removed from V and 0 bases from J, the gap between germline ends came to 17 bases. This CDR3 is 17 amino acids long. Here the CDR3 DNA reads TGTGCCAGCAGCCTCCTGGACATTATGAGCTCTGGAAACACCATATATTTT. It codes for CASSLLDIMSSGNTIYF.

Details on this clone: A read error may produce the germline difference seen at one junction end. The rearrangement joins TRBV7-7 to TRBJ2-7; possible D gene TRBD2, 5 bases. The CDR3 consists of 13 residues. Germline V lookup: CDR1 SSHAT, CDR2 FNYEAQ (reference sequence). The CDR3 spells CASSSSDTGEQYF. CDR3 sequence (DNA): TGTGCTAGCAGCTCCTCGGATACGGGGGAGCAGTACTTC.

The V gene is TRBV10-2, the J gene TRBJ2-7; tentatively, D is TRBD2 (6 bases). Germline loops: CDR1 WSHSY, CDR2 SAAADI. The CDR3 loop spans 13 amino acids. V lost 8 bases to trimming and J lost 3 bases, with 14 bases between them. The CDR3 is CASRPGLLYEQYF. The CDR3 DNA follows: TGCGCCAGCCGGCCGGGACTCCTCTACGAGCAGTACTTC.

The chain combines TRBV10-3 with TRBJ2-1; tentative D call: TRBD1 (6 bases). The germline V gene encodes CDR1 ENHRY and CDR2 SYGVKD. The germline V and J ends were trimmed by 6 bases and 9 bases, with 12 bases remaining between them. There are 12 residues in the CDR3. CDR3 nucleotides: TGTGCCATCAGAGCAGGGGAAGGTGAGCAGTTCTTC. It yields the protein CAIRAGEGEQFF.

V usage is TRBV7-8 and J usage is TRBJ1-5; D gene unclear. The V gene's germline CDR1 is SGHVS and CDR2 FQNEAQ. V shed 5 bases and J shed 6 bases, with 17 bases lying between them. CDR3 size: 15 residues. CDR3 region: CASSVILREAQPQHF. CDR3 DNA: TGTGCCAGCAGCGTAATCCTGCGGGAGGCTCAGCCCCAGCATTTT.

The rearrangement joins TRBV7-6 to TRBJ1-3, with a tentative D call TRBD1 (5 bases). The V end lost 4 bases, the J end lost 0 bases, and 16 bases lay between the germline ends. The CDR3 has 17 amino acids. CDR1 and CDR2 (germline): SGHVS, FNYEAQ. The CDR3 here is CASSSDRGGDSGNTIYF. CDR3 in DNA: TGTGCCAGCAGCTCGGATCGGGGGGGAGACTCTGGAAACACCATATATTTT.

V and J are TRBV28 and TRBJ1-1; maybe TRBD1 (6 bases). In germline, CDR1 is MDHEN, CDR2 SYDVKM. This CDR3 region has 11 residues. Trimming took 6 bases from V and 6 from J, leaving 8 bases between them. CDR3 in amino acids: CASSRTAEAFF. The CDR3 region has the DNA TGTGCCAGCAGCAGGACAGCTGAAGCTTTCTTT. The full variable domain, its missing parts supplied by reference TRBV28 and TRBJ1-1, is DVKVTQSSRYLVKRTGEKVFLECVQDMDHENMFWYRQDPGLGLRLIYFSYDVKMKEKGDIPEGYSVSREKKERFSLILESASTNQTSMYLCASSRTAEAFFGQGTRLTVV.

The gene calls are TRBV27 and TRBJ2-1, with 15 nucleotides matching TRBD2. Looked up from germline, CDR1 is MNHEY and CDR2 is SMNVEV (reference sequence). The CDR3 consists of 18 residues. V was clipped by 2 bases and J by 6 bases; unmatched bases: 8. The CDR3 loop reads CASSLVTGLAGGLNEQFF. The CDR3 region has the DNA TGTGCCAGCAGTTTAGTCACAGGACTAGCGGGAGGGCTCAATGAGCAGTTCTTC.

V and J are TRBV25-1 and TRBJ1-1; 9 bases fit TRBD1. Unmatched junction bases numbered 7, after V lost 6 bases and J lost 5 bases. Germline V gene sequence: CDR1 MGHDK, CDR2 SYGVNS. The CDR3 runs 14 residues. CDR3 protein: CASRDRGFGTEAFF. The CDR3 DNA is TGTGCCAGCAGGGACAGGGGTTTCGGGACTGAAGCTTTCTTT.

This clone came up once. The CDR3 sequence is CASSASAGGEDNEQFF. CDR3 DNA sequence: TGTGCCAGCAGCGCGTCGGCTGGGGGCGAGGACAATGAGCAGTTCTTC. The chain combines TRBV7-9 with TRBJ2-1, with D possibly TRBD1 on 6 matching bases. Per the germline V gene, CDR1 is SEHNR and CDR2 is FQNEAQ (reference sequence). The CDR3 is 16 residues long. The V end was cut by 5 bases, the J end by 5 bases, with 19 bases between.

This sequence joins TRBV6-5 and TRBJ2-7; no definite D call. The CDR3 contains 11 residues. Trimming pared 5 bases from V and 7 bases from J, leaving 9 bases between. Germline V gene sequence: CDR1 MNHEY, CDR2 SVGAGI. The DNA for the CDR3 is TGTGCCAGCAGTCCTAAGTGGGAGCAGTACTTC. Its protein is CASSPKWEQYF.

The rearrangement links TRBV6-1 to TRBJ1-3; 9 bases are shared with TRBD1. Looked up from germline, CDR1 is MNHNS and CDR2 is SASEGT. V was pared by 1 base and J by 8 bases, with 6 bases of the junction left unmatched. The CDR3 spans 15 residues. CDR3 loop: CASSEGGQGRDTIYF. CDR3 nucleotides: TGTGCCAGCAGTGAAGGGGGACAGGGTAGGGACACCATATATTTT.